This T cell receptor beta chain was retrieved from a study of cytomegalovirus exposure and HLA in healthy donors. Notes on the study in general: Confirmation was obtained in vitro that a few CMV-associated chains are specific for CMV antigens. Information on immune exposure was restricted to one variable (CMV serostatus). In an earlier analysis, most TCR beta V segments were productive about 87% or about 30% of the time. A list of approximately 160 TCR beta chains associated with cytomegalovirus was given.

This CDR3 contains 16 residues. Germline loops: CDR1 SEHNR, CDR2 FQNEAQ (reference sequence). V was trimmed by 4 bases and J by 1 base, leaving 16 bases between them. Note on this clone: What it binds is not known.

PCR used 60 Vbeta primers and 13 Jbeta primers. Data came from immunoSEQ multiplex PCR; TCRdb stores just in-frame clones and leaves some out. The sample has 100,000 to 150,000 clones, about 81% seen once. The V call is TRBV7-9, the J call TRBJ2-5; TRBD1 is a possible D gene (5 bases). The specimen sequenced was PBMCs. The sequence was collected from a woman aged 50 to 60 in good health and CMV-seropositive. CDR3 residues: CASSSDTSRGQETQYF. The DNA for the CDR3 is TGTGCCAGCAGCTCAGACACCTCAAGGGGCCAAGAGACCCAGTACTTC.